What follows are 20 T cell receptor beta chains derived from one specimen sequenced in a study of CD8+CD57+ T cells in acquired aplastic anemia. Individuals selected for sequencing had exhibited CD8+CD57+ cell expansion on flow cytometry. Researchers used genomic DNA as the template to profile TCR beta VDJ and CDR3. TCRdb re-derived calls from the reads in MiXCR, one entry per CDR3 protein. Of roughly 180,000 distinct CDR3 sequences listed, roughly 65% were seen once; the top ten hold roughly 42%. Sequencing was done on a sample of sorted CD4+, CD8+, or CD8+CD57+ T cells (not recorded which) from PBMCs. The source of these receptors is a human donor with aplastic anemia.

The chain is built from TRBV3-1 and TRBJ1-6; possibly TRBD1 for D (5 bases). Germline values: CDR1 LGHDT, CDR2 YNNKEL (reference sequence). V was pared by 4 bases and J by 4 bases, with 5 bases between. The CDR3 consists of 13 residues. The CDR3 nucleotides read TGTGCCAGCAGCCCAGGGTATAATTCACCCCTCCACTTT. Its protein is CASSPGYNSPLHF.

This clonotype turned up a few times. The chain is built from TRBV7-9 and TRBJ2-3; 7 bases align to TRBD2. Germline V CDR1 and CDR2: SEHNR, FQNEAQ (reference sequence). This CDR3 is 15 amino acids long. The junction had 2 bases not matched to a gene; V was cut back by 1 base and J by 1 base. DNA for the CDR3: TGTGCCAGCAGCTTAGGCACTAGCGGCACAGATACGCAGTATTTT. As protein: CASSLGTSGTDTQYF. The whole variable domain, remainder taken from reference TRBV7-9 and TRBJ2-3, is DTGVSQNPRHKITKRGQNVTFRCDPISEHNRLYWYRQTLGQGPEFLTYFQNEAQLEKSRLLSDRFSAERPKGSFSTLEIQRTEQGDSAMYLCASSLGTSGTDTQYFGPGTRLTVL.

The CDR3: CSARDPGTGPYEQYF. CDR3 sequence (DNA): TGCAGTGCTAGAGATCCTGGGACAGGGCCCTACGAGCAGTACTTC. V usage is TRBV20-1 and J usage is TRBJ2-7, with 9 positions matching TRBD1. The CDR3 contains 15 residues. Trimming removed 0 bases from V and 2 bases from J; junction bases left unmatched: 5. The germline gives CDR1 DFQATT, CDR2 SNEGSKA (reference sequence).

The chain has TRBV6-2 or TRBV6-3 and TRBJ1-1; D remains ambiguous. V was clipped by 7 bases and J by 5 bases, with 14 bases between them. The CDR3 loop spans 13 amino acids. The germline V gene encodes CDR1 MNHEY and CDR2 SVGEGT. Here the CDR3 DNA reads TGTGCCAGCACCCAAGTGGGGAGAACTGAAGCTTTCTTT. It translates to CASTQVGRTEAFF.

CDR3: CASSLIPGVSSYNEQFF. CDR3 coding DNA: TGTGCCAGCAGCCTCATCCCGGGGGTGAGCTCCTACAATGAGCAGTTCTTC. The V gene is TRBV7-9, the J gene TRBJ2-1; weak D call: TRBD2 (6 bases). V was shortened by 5 bases and J by 0 bases, with 17 bases between the two germline ends. The length of the CDR3 is 17 residues. Per the germline V gene, CDR1 is SEHNR and CDR2 is FQNEAQ (reference sequence).

The sample holds many counts of this clonotype. J is TRBJ1-4 and V is TRBV5-1, with D perhaps TRBD1 (5 bases). The CDR3 runs to 15 residues. V was pared by 0 bases and J by 4 bases, with 10 bases between. Germline assignment: CDR1 SGHRS and CDR2 YFSETQ. The DNA of the CDR3 is TGCGCCAGCAGCTTGGTGGGGGGGGTTAATGAAAAACTGTTTTTT. This gives the protein CASSLVGGVNEKLFF.

Concerning this clonotype: It may be a read error: a sequence one base away is much more abundant. The CDR3 DNA follows: TGTGCCAGCAGGACTAGACTAGCGGGGGGGACCGGGGAGCTGGTTTTT. Protein sequence: CASRTRLAGGTGELVF. The rearrangement links TRBV6-5 to TRBJ2-2, with 14 bases aligning to TRBD2. This CDR3 is 16 amino acids long. The germline CDR1 and CDR2 sequences are MNHEY and SVGAGI.

The chain joins TRBV7-1 to TRBJ2-7, with D possibly matching TRBD1 (5 bases). TRBV7-1 is sorted into the ORF group, with uncertain function. Deletions cut 3 bases from V and 2 bases from J, with 5 bases between. The CDR3 loop spans 12 amino acids. DNA of the CDR3: TGTGCCAGCAGCTCGACAGCCTACGAGCAGTACTTC. It is translated as CASSSTAYEQYF.

This chain links TRBV24-1 with TRBJ2-3, with 7 bases matching TRBD2. CDR1 KGHDR and CDR2 SFDVKD come from the germline V gene. The CDR3 totals 16 residues. V shed 4 bases, J shed 6 bases, and the junction held 12 bases outside the gene matches. CDR3 amino acids: CATSDATSYGADTQYF. Written as DNA, the CDR3 is TGTGCCACCAGTGACGCGACTAGCTATGGAGCGGATACGCAGTATTTT.

The gene calls are TRBV24-1 and TRBJ2-3; 7 nucleotides line up with TRBD2. Trimming took 5 bases from V and 0 from J; bases not matched to a gene: 13. The CDR3 runs 18 residues. Germline loops: CDR1 KGHDR, CDR2 SFDVKD. CDR3: CATSALPPRLASTDTQYF. The CDR3 DNA follows: TGTGCCACCAGTGCCCTTCCCCCGAGACTAGCTAGCACAGATACGCAGTATTTT.

The chain is built from TRBV10-1 and TRBJ2-5, with D possibly TRBD2 on 5 matching bases. The ends were cut back, 2 bases at V and 7 bases at J, with 14 bases in the middle. The CDR3 length is 14 residues. The V gene's germline CDR1 is WNHNN and CDR2 SYGVQD (reference sequence). CDR3: CASSEGGPMRTQYF. The CDR3 DNA is TGCGCCAGCAGTGAGGGAGGACCTATGCGGACCCAGTACTTC.

The chain recombines TRBV29-1 with TRBJ2-7; no clear D. The V and J ends lost 6 bases and 3 bases respectively, with 12 bases between them. The germline gives CDR1 SQVTM, CDR2 ANQGSEA. The CDR3 spans 12 residues. CDR3 residues: CSVLGLLYEQYF. DNA of the CDR3: TGCAGCGTCCTCGGGTTACTCTACGAGCAGTACTTC.

The chain joins TRBV7-8 to TRBJ2-2; D possibly corresponds to TRBD1 (5 bases). Trimming shortened V by 4 bases and J by 1 base, and 10 bases separated the two germline ends. The length of the CDR3 is 15 residues. CDR1 is SGHVS, CDR2 FQNEAQ, per germline. The chain's CDR3 is CASSSRTRNTGELFF. The CDR3 DNA reads as TGTGCCAGCAGCTCAAGGACACGGAACACCGGGGAGCTGTTTTTT.

This clonotype appeared a single time. The chain is built from TRBV2 and TRBJ1-4; no clear D. This CDR3 contains 13 residues. Trimming stripped 6 bases from V and 8 bases from J, with 13 bases between. CDR1 SNHLY and CDR2 FYNNEI come from the germline V gene. The CDR3: CASRGTKVEKLFF. Written as DNA, the CDR3 is TGTGCCAGCAGAGGAACCAAGGTAGAAAAACTGTTTTTT.

The chain employs TRBV19 and TRBJ1-5; unclear D gene. The germline V gene has CDR1 LNHDA and CDR2 SQIVND (reference sequence). The CDR3 is 13 residues long. V was cut by 0 bases and J by 6 bases, with 6 bases left in between. CDR3 amino acids: CASSIEGSQPQHF. CDR3 in DNA: TGTGCCAGTAGTATAGAGGGATCTCAGCCCCAGCATTTT.

This clonotype was observed at least ten times. V usage is TRBV10-3 and J usage is TRBJ1-4; 7 bases align to TRBD1. The CDR3 sequence is 15 residues long. Unmatched junction bases numbered 5, after V lost 0 bases and J lost 7 bases. Germline CDR1 ENHRY, CDR2 SYGVKD. The CDR3 DNA is TGTGCCATCAGTGAGTCTCGGACAGGCAGTGAAAAACTGTTTTTT. Translation gives CAISESRTGSEKLFF.

V is TRBV29-1 and J is TRBJ2-3, with D uncertain. CDR1 is SQVTM and CDR2 is ANQGSEA in the germline V gene. V lost 4 bases to trimming and J lost 1 base, with 12 bases between them. CDR3 length equals 14 residues. This chain's CDR3 is CSVVGQLRTDTQYF. The CDR3 DNA is TGCAGCGTTGTAGGCCAGTTACGCACAGATACGCAGTATTTT.

V and J are TRBV20-1 and TRBJ2-7; 7 bases are a match to TRBD2. There are 14 residues in the CDR3. Germline values: CDR1 DFQATT, CDR2 SNEGSKA (reference sequence). CDR3 DNA sequence: TGCAGCGTCTGGGGAGGGCGCGGGTCCTACGAGCAGTACTTC. This sequence encodes CSVWGGRGSYEQYF.

This clonotype was seen only a few times. CDR3 amino acids: CATSTTGTGDLEQYF. In DNA form, the CDR3 reads TGTGCCACCAGCACTACCGGGACAGGGGACCTCGAGCAGTACTTC. This chain joins TRBV15 and TRBJ2-7, with TRBD1 matching 10 bases. In germline, CDR1 is LNHNV, CDR2 YYDKDF (reference sequence). This CDR3 is 15 amino acids long. Germline trimming cut 4 bases from V and 6 bases from J; bases unmatched to any gene: 9. The complete variable domain, with remaining parts taken from reference TRBV15 and TRBJ2-7, reads DAMVIQNPRYQVTQFGKPVTLSCSQTLNHNVMYWYQQKSSQAPKLLFHYYDKDFNNEADTPDNFQSRRPNTSFCFLDIRSPGLGDTAMYLCATSTTGTGDLEQYFGPGTRLTVT.

The genes are TRBV15 and TRBJ2-1; D perhaps matches TRBD2 (7 bases). Germline loops: CDR1 LNHNV, CDR2 YYDKDF (reference sequence). This CDR3 comprises 15 residues. V lost 1 base to trimming and J lost 3 bases, with 10 bases between them. DNA of the CDR3: TGTGCCACCAGCAGAGGCGGGGGCCTCTACAATGAGCAGTTCTTC. As protein: CATSRGGGLYNEQFF.